Each of the 8 T cell receptor beta chains below was sequenced from the same sample in a study of T cells after yellow fever vaccination. TCRdb independently ran MiXCR on the 5' RACE reads; one entry per CDR3 protein. The table shows 310,000 or so distinct CDR3 sequences, with approximately 7% occurring only once. The sample consisted of PBMCs, taken about 49 days after the first yellow fever vaccination. These receptors originate from a man between 18 and 29 years old who received the YFV17D yellow fever vaccine.

This clonotype has a count of ten or more. The CDR3 DNA sequence: TGCGCCAGCAGCTTGGATGTGGGGGGTGAAAAACTGTTTTTT. It codes for CASSLDVGGEKLFF. The chain recombines TRBV5-1 with TRBJ1-4, with D maybe TRBD1 (5 bases). The CDR3 sequence is 14 residues long. Germline V gene data show CDR1 as SGHRS and CDR2 as YFSETQ. Deletions cut 0 bases from V and 7 bases from J, with 10 bases between.

The chain uses TRBV4-1 and TRBJ2-5, with D perhaps matching TRBD2 (6 bases). The CDR3 sequence is 13 residues long. Germline V gene lookup returns CDR1 MGHRA and CDR2 YSYEKL. Trimming left V 2 bases short and J 4 bases short, with 8 bases between. The CDR3 spells CASSQWRGETQYF. CDR3 nucleotide sequence: TGCGCCAGCAGCCAATGGAGGGGAGAGACCCAGTACTTC.

This clonotype was recorded at least ten times. The J gene is TRBJ2-2, the V gene TRBV7-8; D ambiguous. The CDR3 loop spans 18 amino acids. Germline V gene lookup returns CDR1 SGHVS and CDR2 FQNEAQ. The ends were cut back, 3 bases at V and 6 bases at J, with 23 bases in the middle. The CDR3 nucleotides are TGTGCCAGCAGCTTGCCCAAGCTGCCTAGGTCGGGTGCCGGGGAGCTGTTTTTT. Translating gives CASSLPKLPRSGAGELFF. The full variable domain, its missing parts supplied by reference TRBV7-8 and TRBJ2-2, is GAGVSQSPRYKVAKRGQDVALRCDPISGHVSLFWYQQALGQGPEFLTYFQNEAQLDKSGLPSDRFFAERPEGSVSTLKIQRTQQEDSAVYLCASSLPKLPRSGAGELFFGEGSRLTVL.

The gene calls are TRBV11-2 and TRBJ1-1; a weak D match, TRBD1 (6 bases). CDR3 length: 13 amino acids. Deletions cut 5 bases from V and 9 bases from J, with 16 bases between. Germline V gene lookup returns CDR1 SGHAT and CDR2 FQNNGV. CDR3 DNA sequence: TGTGCCAGCAGCCCACTACAGGGTGTAAAAGCTTTCTTT. It translates to CASSPLQGVKAFF.

Only a few counts were recorded for this clonotype. V usage is TRBV4-1 and J usage is TRBJ1-1; no reliable D call. V lost 4 bases to trimming and J lost 1 base, with 13 bases between them. The CDR3 consists of 15 residues. CDR1 MGHRA and CDR2 YSYEKL come from the germline V gene. CDR3 bases: TGCGCCAGCAGCCGTAGAAGGGATTCGAACACTGAAGCTTTCTTT. This encodes CASSRRRDSNTEAFF.

J is TRBJ2-3 and V is TRBV6-2 or TRBV6-3; tentatively, D is TRBD2 (5 bases). Germline loops: CDR1 MNHEY, CDR2 SVGEGT. Trimming removed 4 bases at V and 3 bases at J, with 11 bases between. The CDR3 is 14 residues long. The CDR3 sequence is CASSSQRPTDTQYF. In DNA form, the CDR3 reads TGTGCCAGCAGTTCGCAGCGGCCTACAGATACGCAGTATTTT.

The chain combines TRBV6-5 with TRBJ1-6; D is possibly TRBD1 (6 bases). This CDR3 is built from 16 residues. Germline CDR1 is MNHEY and CDR2 is SVGAGI. Trimming pared 4 bases from V and 5 bases from J, leaving 15 bases between. The DNA for the CDR3 is TGTGCCAGCAGTTCCGACAGGTACTTCGATAATTCACCCCTCCACTTT. Translation: CASSSDRYFDNSPLHF.

This clonotype has ten or more counts. V gene TRBV9 combines with J gene TRBJ2-3, with D perhaps matching TRBD2 (6 bases). CDR1 and CDR2 from the germline V gene are SGDLS and YYNGEE. The V end was cut by 4 bases, the J end by 4 bases, with 16 bases between. The CDR3 is 15 amino acids. Written as DNA, the CDR3 is TGTGCCAGCAGCCTGACTAGGACCTGGGCAGATACGCAGTATTTT. This sequence encodes CASSLTRTWADTQYF.